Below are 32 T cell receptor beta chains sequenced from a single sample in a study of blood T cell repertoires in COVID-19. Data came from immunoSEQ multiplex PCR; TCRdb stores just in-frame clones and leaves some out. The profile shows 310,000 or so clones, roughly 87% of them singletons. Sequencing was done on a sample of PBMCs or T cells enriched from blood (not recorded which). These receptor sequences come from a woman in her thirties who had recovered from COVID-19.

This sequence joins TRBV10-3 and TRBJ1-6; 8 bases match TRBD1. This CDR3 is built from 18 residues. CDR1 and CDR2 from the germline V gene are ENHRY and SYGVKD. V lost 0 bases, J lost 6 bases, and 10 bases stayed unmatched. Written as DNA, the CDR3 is TGTGCCATCAGTGAGTCTGTGACAGGGGCGGATCGTAATTCACCCCTCCACTTT. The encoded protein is CAISESVTGADRNSPLHF.

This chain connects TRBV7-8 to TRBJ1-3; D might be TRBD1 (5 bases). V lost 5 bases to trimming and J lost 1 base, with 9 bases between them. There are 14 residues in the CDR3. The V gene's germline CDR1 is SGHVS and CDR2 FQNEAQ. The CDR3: CASSLTVSGNTIYF. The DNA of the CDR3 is TGTGCCAGCAGCCTGACAGTGTCTGGAAACACCATATATTTT.

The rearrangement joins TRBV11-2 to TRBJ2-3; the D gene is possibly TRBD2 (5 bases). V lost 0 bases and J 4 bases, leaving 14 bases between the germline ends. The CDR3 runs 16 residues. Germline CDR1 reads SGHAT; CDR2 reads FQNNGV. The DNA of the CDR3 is TGTGCCAGCAGCTTAGAGCTACTCCCTAGCCCAGATACGCAGTATTTT. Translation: CASSLELLPSPDTQYF.

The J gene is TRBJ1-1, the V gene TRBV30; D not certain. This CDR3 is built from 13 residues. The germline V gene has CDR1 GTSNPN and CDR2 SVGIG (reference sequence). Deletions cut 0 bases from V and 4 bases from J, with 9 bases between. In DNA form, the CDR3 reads TGTGCCTGGAGTGTACTAGGGCCCACTGAAGCTTTCTTT. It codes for CAWSVLGPTEAFF.

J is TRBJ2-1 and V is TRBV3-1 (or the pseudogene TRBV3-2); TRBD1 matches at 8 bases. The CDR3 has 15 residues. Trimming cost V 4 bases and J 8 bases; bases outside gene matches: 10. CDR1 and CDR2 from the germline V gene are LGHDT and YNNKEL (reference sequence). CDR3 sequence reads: CASSPGQGFVYEQFF. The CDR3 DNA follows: TGTGCCAGCAGCCCCGGACAGGGTTTTGTTTATGAGCAGTTCTTC.

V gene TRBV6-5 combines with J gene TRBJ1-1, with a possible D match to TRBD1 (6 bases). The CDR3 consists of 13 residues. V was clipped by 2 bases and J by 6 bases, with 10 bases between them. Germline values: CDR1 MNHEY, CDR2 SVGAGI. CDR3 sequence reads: CASSYTQGPEAFF. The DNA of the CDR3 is TGTGCCAGCAGTTACACGCAGGGGCCTGAAGCTTTCTTT.

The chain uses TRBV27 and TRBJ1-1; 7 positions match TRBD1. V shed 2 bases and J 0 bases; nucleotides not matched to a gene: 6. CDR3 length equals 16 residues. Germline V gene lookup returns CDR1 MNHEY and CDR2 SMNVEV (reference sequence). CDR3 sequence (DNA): TGTGCCAGCAGTTTAGACAGGGCCCCGATGAACACTGAAGCTTTCTTT. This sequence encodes CASSLDRAPMNTEAFF.

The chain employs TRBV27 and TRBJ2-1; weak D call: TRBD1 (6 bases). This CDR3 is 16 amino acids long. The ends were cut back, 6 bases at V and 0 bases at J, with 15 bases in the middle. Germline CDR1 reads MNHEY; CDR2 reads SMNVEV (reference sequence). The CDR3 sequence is CASRYSQGSSYNEQFF. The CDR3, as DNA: TGTGCCAGCAGGTACTCACAGGGAAGCTCCTACAATGAGCAGTTCTTC.

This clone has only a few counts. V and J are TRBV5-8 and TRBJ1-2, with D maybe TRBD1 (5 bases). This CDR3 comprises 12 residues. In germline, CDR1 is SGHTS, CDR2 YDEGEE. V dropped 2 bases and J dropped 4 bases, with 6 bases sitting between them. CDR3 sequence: CASSFDSYGYTF. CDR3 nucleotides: TGTGCCAGCAGCTTTGACAGCTATGGCTACACCTTC.

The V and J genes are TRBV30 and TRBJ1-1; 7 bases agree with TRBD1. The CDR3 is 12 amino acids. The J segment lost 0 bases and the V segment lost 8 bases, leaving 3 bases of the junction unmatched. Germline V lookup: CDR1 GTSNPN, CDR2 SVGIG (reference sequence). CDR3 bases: TGTGCCGGGACAGTACTGAACACTGAAGCTTTCTTT. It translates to CAGTVLNTEAFF.

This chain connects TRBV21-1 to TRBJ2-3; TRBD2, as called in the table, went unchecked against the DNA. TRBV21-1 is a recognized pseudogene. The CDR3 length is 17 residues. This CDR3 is CASSGRLAGTSTDTQYF. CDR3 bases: TGTGCCAGCAGCGGACGACTAGCGGGTACTAGCACAGATACGCAGTATTTT.

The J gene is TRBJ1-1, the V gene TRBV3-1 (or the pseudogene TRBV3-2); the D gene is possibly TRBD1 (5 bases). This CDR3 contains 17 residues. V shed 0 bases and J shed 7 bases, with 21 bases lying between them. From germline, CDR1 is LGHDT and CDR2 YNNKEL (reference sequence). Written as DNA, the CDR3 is TGTGCCAGCAGCCAAGATTTCCGGGTGGGGGGTATCGGTGAAGCTTTCTTT. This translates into CASSQDFRVGGIGEAFF.

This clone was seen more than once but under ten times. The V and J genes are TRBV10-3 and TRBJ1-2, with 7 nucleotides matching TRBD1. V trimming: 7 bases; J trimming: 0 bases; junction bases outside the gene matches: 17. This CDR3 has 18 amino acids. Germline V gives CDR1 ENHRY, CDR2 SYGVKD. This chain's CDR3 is CAIKGLGGWDRANYGYTF. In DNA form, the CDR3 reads TGTGCCATCAAGGGCCTCGGCGGTTGGGACAGAGCTAACTATGGCTACACCTTC.

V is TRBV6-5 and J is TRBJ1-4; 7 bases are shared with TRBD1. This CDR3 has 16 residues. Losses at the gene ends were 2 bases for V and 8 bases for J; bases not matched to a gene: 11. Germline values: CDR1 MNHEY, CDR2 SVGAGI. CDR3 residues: CASSYGGGGPGEKLFF. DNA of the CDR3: TGTGCCAGCAGTTACGGAGGGGGCGGCCCCGGGGAAAAACTGTTTTTT.

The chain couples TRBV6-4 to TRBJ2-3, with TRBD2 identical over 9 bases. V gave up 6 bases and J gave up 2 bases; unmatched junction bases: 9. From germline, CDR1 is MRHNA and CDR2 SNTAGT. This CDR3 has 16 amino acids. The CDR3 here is CASRPTSGGTTDTQYF. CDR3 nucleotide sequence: TGTGCCAGCAGGCCCACCAGCGGGGGGACCACAGATACGCAGTATTTT.

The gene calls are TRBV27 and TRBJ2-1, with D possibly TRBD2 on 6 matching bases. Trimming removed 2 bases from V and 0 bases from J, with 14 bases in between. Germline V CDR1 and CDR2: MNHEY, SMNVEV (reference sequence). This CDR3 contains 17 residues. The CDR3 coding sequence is TGTGCCAGCAGTTTAGGTTGGGGGAGGAGCTCCTACAATGAGCAGTTCTTC. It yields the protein CASSLGWGRSSYNEQFF.

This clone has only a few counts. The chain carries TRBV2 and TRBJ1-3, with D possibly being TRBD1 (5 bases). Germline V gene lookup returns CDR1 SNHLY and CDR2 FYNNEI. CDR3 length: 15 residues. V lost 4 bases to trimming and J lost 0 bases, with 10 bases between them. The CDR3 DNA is TGTGCCAGCAGTGCCAACAGGAACTCTGGAAACACCATATATTTT. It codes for CASSANRNSGNTIYF.

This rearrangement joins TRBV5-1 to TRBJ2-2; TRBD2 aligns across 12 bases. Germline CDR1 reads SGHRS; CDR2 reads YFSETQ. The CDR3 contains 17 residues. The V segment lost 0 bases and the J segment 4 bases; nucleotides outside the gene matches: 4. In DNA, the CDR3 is TGCGCCAGCAGCTTGGCTAGCGGGGGGGCCGGCACCGGGGAGCTGTTTTTT. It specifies CASSLASGGAGTGELFF.

CDR3 nucleotides: TGTGCCAGCAGTTTATTGGTGGGAGACAGGTTGAATGGCTACACCTTC. It codes for CASSLLVGDRLNGYTF. The chain joins TRBV27 to TRBJ1-2; weak D call: TRBD1 (6 bases). V was clipped by 1 base and J by 6 bases, with 18 bases between them. This CDR3 contains 16 residues. From germline, CDR1 is MNHEY and CDR2 SMNVEV (reference sequence).

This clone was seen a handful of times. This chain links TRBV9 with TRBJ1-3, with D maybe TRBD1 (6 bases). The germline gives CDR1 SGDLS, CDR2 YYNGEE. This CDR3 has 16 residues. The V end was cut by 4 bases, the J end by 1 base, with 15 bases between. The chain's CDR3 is CASSPLGAKSGNTIYF. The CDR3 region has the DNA TGTGCCAGCAGCCCACTGGGGGCGAAATCTGGAAACACCATATATTTT.

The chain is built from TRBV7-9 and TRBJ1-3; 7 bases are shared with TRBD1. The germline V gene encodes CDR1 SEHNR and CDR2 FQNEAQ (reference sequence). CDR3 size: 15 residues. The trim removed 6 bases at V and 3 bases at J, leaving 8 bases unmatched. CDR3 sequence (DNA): TGTGCCAGCAGGTCGACAGGGATCGGTGGAAACACCATATATTTT. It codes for CASRSTGIGGNTIYF.

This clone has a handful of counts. CDR3 DNA sequence: TGTGCCTGGAGTGGGGGACAGGGCAGCAATCAGCCCCAGCATTTT. Protein: CAWSGGQGSNQPQHF. V usage is TRBV30 and J usage is TRBJ1-5; the match to TRBD1 covers 9 bases. The CDR3 runs to 15 residues. With V trimmed by 1 base and J by 1 base, 2 bases remained unmatched. CDR1 is GTSNPN, CDR2 SVGIG, per germline (reference sequence).

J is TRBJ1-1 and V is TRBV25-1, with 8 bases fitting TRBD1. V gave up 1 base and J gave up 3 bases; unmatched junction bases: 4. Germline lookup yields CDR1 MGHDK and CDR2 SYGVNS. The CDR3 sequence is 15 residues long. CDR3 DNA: TGTGCCAGCAGTGAATTGACAGGGGAATACACTGAAGCTTTCTTT. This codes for CASSELTGEYTEAFF. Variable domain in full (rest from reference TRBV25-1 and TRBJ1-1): EADIYQTPRYLVIGTGKKITLECSQTMGHDKMYWYQQDPGMELHLIHYSYGVNSTEKGDLSSESTVSRIRTEHFPLTLESARPSHTSQYLCASSELTGEYTEAFFGQGTRLTVV.

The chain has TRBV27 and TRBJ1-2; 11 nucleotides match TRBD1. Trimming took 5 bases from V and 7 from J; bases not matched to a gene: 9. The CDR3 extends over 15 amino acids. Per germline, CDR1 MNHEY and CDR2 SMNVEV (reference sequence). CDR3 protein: CASSPLTGTGGGYTF. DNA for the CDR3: TGTGCCAGCAGTCCCCTAACCGGGACAGGGGGTGGCTACACCTTC.

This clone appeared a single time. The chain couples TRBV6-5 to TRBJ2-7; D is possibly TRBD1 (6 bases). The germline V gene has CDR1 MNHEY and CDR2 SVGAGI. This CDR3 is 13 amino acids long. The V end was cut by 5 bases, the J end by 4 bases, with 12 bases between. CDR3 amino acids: CASSTGSPYEQYF. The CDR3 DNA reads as TGTGCCAGCAGTACAGGGTCCCCATACGAGCAGTACTTC.

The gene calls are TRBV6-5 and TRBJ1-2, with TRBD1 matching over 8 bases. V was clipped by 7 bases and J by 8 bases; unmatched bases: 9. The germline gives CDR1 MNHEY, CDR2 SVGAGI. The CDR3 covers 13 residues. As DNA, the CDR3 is TGTGCCAGCAATACCGGGACAGGTCGGGGCTACACCTTC. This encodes CASNTGTGRGYTF.

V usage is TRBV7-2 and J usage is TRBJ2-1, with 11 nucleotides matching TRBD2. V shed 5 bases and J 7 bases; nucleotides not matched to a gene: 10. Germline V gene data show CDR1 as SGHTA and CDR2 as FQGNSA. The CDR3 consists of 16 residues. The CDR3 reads CASSPRTSGGINEQFF. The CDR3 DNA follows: TGTGCCAGCAGCCCAAGAACTAGCGGGGGTATTAATGAGCAGTTCTTC.

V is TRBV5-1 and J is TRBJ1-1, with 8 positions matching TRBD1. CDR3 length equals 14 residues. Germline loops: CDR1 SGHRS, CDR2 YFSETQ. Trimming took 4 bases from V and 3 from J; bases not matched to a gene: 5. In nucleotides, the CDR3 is TGCGCCAGCAGCAGGAGGACAGGGCACACTGAAGCTTTCTTT. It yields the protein CASSRRTGHTEAFF.

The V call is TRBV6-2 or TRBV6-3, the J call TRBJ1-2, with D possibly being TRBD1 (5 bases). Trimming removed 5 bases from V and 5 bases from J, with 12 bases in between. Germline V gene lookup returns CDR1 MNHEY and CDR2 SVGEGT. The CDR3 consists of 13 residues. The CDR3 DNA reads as TGTGCCAGCAGTCCGGCCAGGGATTATGGCTACACCTTC. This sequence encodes CASSPARDYGYTF.

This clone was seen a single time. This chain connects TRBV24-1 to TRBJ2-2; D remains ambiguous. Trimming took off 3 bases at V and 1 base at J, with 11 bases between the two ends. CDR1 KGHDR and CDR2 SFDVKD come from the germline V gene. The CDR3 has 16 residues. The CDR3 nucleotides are TGTGCCACCAGTGATGGTGAGCGAAAGAACACCGGGGAGCTGTTTTTT. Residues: CATSDGERKNTGELFF.

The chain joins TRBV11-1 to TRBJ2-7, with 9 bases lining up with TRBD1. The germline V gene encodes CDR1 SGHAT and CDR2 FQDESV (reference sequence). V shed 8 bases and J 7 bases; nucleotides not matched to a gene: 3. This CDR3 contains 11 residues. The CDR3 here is CASETGGEQYF. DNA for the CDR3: TGTGCCAGCGAGACAGGGGGTGAGCAGTACTTC.

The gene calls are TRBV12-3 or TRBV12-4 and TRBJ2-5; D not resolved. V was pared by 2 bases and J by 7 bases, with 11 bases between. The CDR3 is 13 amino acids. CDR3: CASSLSGSGTQYF. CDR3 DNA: TGTGCCAGCAGTTTAAGTGGCTCGGGGACCCAGTACTTC.